Detailed here is one T cell receptor (beta chain). Its specificity is not known. The CDR3 has 15 residues. V trimming: 0 bases; J trimming: 7 bases; junction bases outside the gene matches: 10. Germline-derived CDR1 and CDR2 are DFQATT and SNEGSKA (reference sequence). The record originates from a study of regulatory T cells in long-lasting Graves disease. Whole-study findings and limits: The number of shared public clonotypes was higher in persistent patients (approximately 2,500) than new patients (under 1,000).

Through Arm-PCR of CDR3 regions and iRepertoire HTBI primers, TCR beta libraries were built. A single record per CDR3 protein comes from TCRdb applying MiXCR to the multiplex PCR reads. The table includes 200,000 to 250,000 distinct CDR3 sequences, approximately 18% detected once. As to time point: newly diagnosed GD, antithyroid drugs for less than 3 months. TCR sequences were obtained from RNA taken from PBMCs. Xi'an, China, was home to the endocrinology department that provided patients. Peripheral blood, roughly 8.1 milliliters of it, was drawn into EDTA tubes. These records were also assigned to another study, of T cells in Graves' hyperthyroidism and ophthalmopathy.

This TCR was recovered from a woman aged 25 to 45 with Graves disease. The sequenced sample was peripheral blood mononuclear cells (PBMCs), obtained at new diagnosis, from a patient treated with antithyroid drugs. The chain couples TRBV20-1 to TRBJ1-1, with 8 bases aligning to TRBD1. The CDR3 DNA reads as TGCAGTGCTAGAGATGAGTACGAGACAGGGGATGAAGCTTTCTTT. Residues: CSARDEYETGDEAFF.